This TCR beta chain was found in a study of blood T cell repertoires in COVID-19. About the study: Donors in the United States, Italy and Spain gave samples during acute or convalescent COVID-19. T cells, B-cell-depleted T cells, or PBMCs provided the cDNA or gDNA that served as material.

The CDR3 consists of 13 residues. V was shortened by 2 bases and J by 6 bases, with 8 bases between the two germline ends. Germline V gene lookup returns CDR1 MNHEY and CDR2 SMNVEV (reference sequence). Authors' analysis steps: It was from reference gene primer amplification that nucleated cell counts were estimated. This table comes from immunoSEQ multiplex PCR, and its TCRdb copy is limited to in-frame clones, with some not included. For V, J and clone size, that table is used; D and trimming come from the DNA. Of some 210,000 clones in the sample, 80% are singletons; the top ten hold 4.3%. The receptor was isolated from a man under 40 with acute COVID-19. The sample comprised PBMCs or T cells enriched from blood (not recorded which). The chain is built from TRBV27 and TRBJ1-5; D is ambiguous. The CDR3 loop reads CASSLTDGQPQHF. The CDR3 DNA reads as TGTGCCAGCAGTTTAACAGATGGTCAGCCCCAGCATTTT.